These 20 T cell receptor beta chains were sequenced from one sample in a study of blood T cell repertoires in COVID-19 (dated by TCRdb to 2020 to 2021). The library relied on the immunoSEQ multiplex PCR assay. TCRdb stores this immuneACCESS table with in-frame sequences only. Part of the clones is absent; in the studies checked, under half of the shortfall reflects unresolved V genes, and no reason is known for the rest. This sample holds around 70,000 clones; approximately 84% were observed only once. The ten top clones hold around 35% of the sample. Specimen: peripheral blood. The receptors were gathered from a man between 65 and 85 years old with acute or convalescent COVID-19.

This clone has more than one count but fewer than ten. The chain links TRBV5-6 to TRBJ2-3; the D is unclear. The CDR3 has 15 amino acids. Looked up from germline, CDR1 is SGHDT and CDR2 is YYEEEE. V was clipped by 1 base and J by 2 bases, with 11 bases between them. The DNA for the CDR3 is TGTGCCAGCAGCTTGTGGCTAGGATACACAGATACGCAGTATTTT. It encodes CASSLWLGYTDTQYF.

The chain combines TRBV7-9 with TRBJ1-3, with D possibly being TRBD1 (5 bases). CDR3 length equals 17 residues. Trimming took off 1 base at V and 0 bases at J, with 13 bases between the two ends. In germline, CDR1 is SEHNR, CDR2 FQNEAQ (reference sequence). CDR3 sequence reads: CASSLDIRTTSGNTIYF. The CDR3 region has the DNA TGTGCCAGCAGCTTAGACATTAGGACAACCTCTGGAAACACCATATATTTT. Full variable domain (remainder filled in from reference TRBV7-9 and TRBJ1-3): DTGVSQNPRHKITKRGQNVTFRCDPISEHNRLYWYRQTLGQGPEFLTYFQNEAQLEKSRLLSDRFSAERPKGSFSTLEIQRTEQGDSAMYLCASSLDIRTTSGNTIYFGEGSWLTVV.

This CDR3 is CASSLGLAGGASEQYF. The CDR3 coding sequence is TGTGCCAGCAGCTTAGGACTAGCGGGAGGAGCTAGCGAGCAGTACTTC. The genes are TRBV7-2 and TRBJ2-7; 13 positions agree with TRBD2. V lost 1 base and J lost 6; bases outside the gene matches: 6. Germline V gene data show CDR1 as SGHTA and CDR2 as FQGNSA. This CDR3 is built from 16 residues.

The CDR3 sequence is CASSQTPYTEAFF. The CDR3, as DNA: TGTGCCAGCAGCCAAACTCCCTACACTGAAGCTTTCTTT. The chain links TRBV14 to TRBJ1-1, with D unclear. V was pared by 2 bases and J by 3 bases, with 7 bases between. The CDR3 sequence is 13 residues long. The germline V gene encodes CDR1 SGHDN and CDR2 FVKESK.

This sequence joins TRBV29-1 and TRBJ1-2, with 9 bases that match TRBD1. The CDR3 has 14 residues. Trimming at V came to 7 bases and at J to 2 bases, leaving 8 bases not matched to a gene. Germline V CDR1 and CDR2: SQVTM, ANQGSEA. The CDR3 DNA follows: TGCAGCGACTCACAGGGGGCGCAAAACTATGGCTACACCTTC. Its protein product is CSDSQGAQNYGYTF.

The chain uses TRBV6-1 and TRBJ2-1, with 7 bases lining up with TRBD2. V shed 3 bases and J 6 bases; nucleotides not matched to a gene: 11. From germline, CDR1 is MNHNS and CDR2 SASEGT. The CDR3 covers 16 residues. The CDR3 DNA reads as TGTGCCAGCAGTGAGCCGGGGGGAACTAGCATCAATGAGCAGTTCTTC. Amino acids: CASSEPGGTSINEQFF.

J is TRBJ2-7 and V is TRBV30; D gene unclear. CDR1 and CDR2 from the germline V gene are GTSNPN and SVGIG (reference sequence). The CDR3 sequence is 13 residues long. Trimming shortened V by 1 base and J by 3 bases, and 10 bases separated the two germline ends. The chain's CDR3 is CAWSGGPGYEQYF. In nucleotides, the CDR3 is TGTGCCTGGAGTGGTGGTCCGGGCTACGAGCAGTACTTC.

The rearrangement joins TRBV29-1 to TRBJ2-7, with a tentative D call TRBD2 (7 bases). This CDR3 is built from 14 residues. The germline V and J ends were trimmed by 0 bases and 4 bases, with 13 bases remaining between them. CDR1 is SQVTM, CDR2 ANQGSEA, per germline. This CDR3 is CSVEEGGQAYEQYF. CDR3 nucleotides: TGCAGCGTTGAAGAGGGGGGGCAGGCTTACGAGCAGTACTTC.

The chain uses TRBV27 and TRBJ2-7; D may be TRBD1 (6 bases). Per the germline V gene, CDR1 is MNHEY and CDR2 is SMNVEV (reference sequence). The V end was cut by 8 bases, the J end by 3 bases, with 17 bases between. The CDR3 length is 14 residues. CDR3 in amino acids: CASRRQGSIYEQYF. The CDR3, as DNA: TGTGCCAGCCGCCGTCAGGGGTCGATCTACGAGCAGTACTTC.

Details on this clone: The same CDR3 arises from other DNA sequences in this sample as well. This chain joins TRBV28 and TRBJ2-2; unclear D gene. The CDR3 covers 13 residues. Trimming took off 2 bases at V and 4 bases at J, with 5 bases between the two ends. The germline gives CDR1 MDHEN, CDR2 SYDVKM. CDR3 sequence: CASSLTGTGELFF. DNA for the CDR3: TGTGCCAGCAGTTTAACGGGCACCGGGGAGCTGTTTTTT.

V is TRBV10-3 and J is TRBJ2-5; the match to TRBD1 covers 12 bases. CDR3 length: 15 amino acids. Germline values: CDR1 ENHRY, CDR2 SYGVKD. V shed 4 bases, J shed 5 bases, and the junction held 5 bases outside the gene matches. The CDR3: CAISGGQGAGETQYF. The CDR3 DNA reads as TGTGCCATCAGTGGGGGACAGGGGGCCGGTGAGACCCAGTACTTC.

The count of this clone is one. This chain joins TRBV6-5 and TRBJ2-7, with 8 nucleotides matching TRBD2. CDR1 and CDR2 (germline): MNHEY, SVGAGI. CDR3 size: 13 residues. The V segment lost 8 bases and the J segment 9 bases; nucleotides outside the gene matches: 12. The CDR3 bases are TGTGCCAGCGTCCCACCGGGAGGGACTGGGCAGTACTTC. It is translated as CASVPPGGTGQYF.

The CDR3 nucleotides read TGTGCCGTAGACTCCTATGAAGCTTTCTTT. Its protein is CAVDSYEAFF. This rearrangement joins TRBV6-5 to TRBJ1-1; D gene ambiguous. The CDR3 runs 10 residues. Germline CDR1 reads MNHEY; CDR2 reads SVGAGI. The V gene lost 11 bases and the J gene lost 7 bases, with 11 bases spanning the gap.

The CDR3 DNA reads TGTGCCAGCAGTCACGGGACTAGCGATACAATAGCCAAAAACATTCAGTACTTC. It codes for CASSHGTSDTIAKNIQYF. The rearrangement joins TRBV6-6 to TRBJ2-4; 10 nucleotides line up with TRBD2. CDR3 size: 18 residues. CDR1 is MNHNY and CDR2 is SVGAGI in the germline V gene (reference sequence). V lost 5 bases to trimming and J lost 0 bases; unmatched junction nucleotides: 10.

This rearrangement joins TRBV19 to TRBJ2-1, with D perhaps matching TRBD1 (5 bases). The CDR3 runs 14 residues. V lost 4 bases, J lost 0 bases, and 7 bases lay in between. Germline V gene data show CDR1 as LNHDA and CDR2 as SQIVND (reference sequence). CDR3 in DNA: TGTGCCAGTAGTAAGGACATCTCCTACAATGAGCAGTTCTTC. Its translation is CASSKDISYNEQFF.

The rearrangement links TRBV19 to TRBJ1-5; tentatively, D is TRBD1 (5 bases). The ends were cut back, 7 bases at V and 5 bases at J, with 15 bases in the middle. In germline, CDR1 is LNHDA, CDR2 SQIVND (reference sequence). The CDR3 has 14 residues. CDR3 amino acids: CASTPGRWDQPQHF. The CDR3 DNA follows: TGTGCCAGTACCCCAGGGCGTTGGGATCAGCCCCAGCATTTT.

In DNA, the CDR3 is TGTGCCAGCAGTATACGTGGGGGACAGAGTCAAAACATTCAGTACTTC. Translating it yields CASSIRGGQSQNIQYF. The genes are TRBV2 and TRBJ2-4, with 7 bases identical to TRBD1. CDR3 length equals 16 residues. The J segment lost 5 bases and the V segment lost 5 bases, leaving 12 bases of the junction unmatched. The germline V gene encodes CDR1 SNHLY and CDR2 FYNNEI.

This clone was detected only once. The chain has TRBV10-3 and TRBJ2-2, with 11 bases fitting TRBD2. The junction had 3 bases not matched to a gene; V was cut back by 0 bases and J by 3 bases. The CDR3 length is 17 residues. Germline CDR1 and CDR2: ENHRY and SYGVKD. CDR3 region: CAISESGTSGDTGELFF. CDR3 nucleotides: TGTGCCATCAGTGAGTCAGGGACTAGCGGAGACACCGGGGAGCTGTTTTTT.

The genes are TRBV9 and TRBJ2-5; D perhaps matches TRBD2 (5 bases). The V gene's germline CDR1 is SGDLS and CDR2 YYNGEE. V shed 0 bases and J shed 7 bases, with 10 bases lying between them. The CDR3 spans 13 residues. The CDR3 bases are TGTGCCAGCAGCGTAGTCGGAGGTGGGACCCAGTACTTC. Protein sequence: CASSVVGGGTQYF.

J is TRBJ2-1 and V is TRBV3-1 (or the pseudogene TRBV3-2), with D possibly being TRBD2 (7 bases). The CDR3 is 15 residues long. Germline V lookup: CDR1 LGHDT, CDR2 YNNKEL (reference sequence). Deletions cut 0 bases from V and 9 bases from J, with 15 bases between. The CDR3 DNA sequence: TGTGCCAGCAGCCAAGACGCGGGGGCCTATAGTGAGCAGTTCTTC. It codes for CASSQDAGAYSEQFF.